This T cell receptor (beta chain) was found in a study of blood T cells in healthy people across ages. Study results and caveats: Both naive CD4+ cell counts and diversity were greater in long-lived donors than in aged donors.

PCR was performed a second time for about 7 to 11 cycles using a sample-barcoded 5' primer and a J-beta primer mix. With 12 random nucleotides, a template-switch adaptor tagged each individual cDNA molecule. TCRdb called the 5' RACE reads again in MiXCR, with one record for every CDR3 protein. The sample consists of 550,000 to 700,000 distinct CDR3 sequences, approximately 27% of them appearing once. On this clonotype: Its antigen is undetermined.

Per the germline V gene, CDR1 is SEHNR and CDR2 is FQNEAQ (reference sequence). This CDR3 comprises 14 residues. V lost 1 base to trimming and J lost 5 bases; unmatched junction nucleotides: 4. The sample taken for sequencing was blood. This chain links TRBV7-9 with TRBJ1-1, with 7 bases matching TRBD1. The source of this sequence is a woman between 70 and 85 years old in good health. This CDR3 reads CASSLGTGPTEAFF. CDR3 nucleotides: TGTGCCAGCAGCTTAGGGACAGGACCAACTGAAGCTTTCTTT.